These 25 T cell receptor beta chains originate from one sample sequenced in a study of CD39 and CD103 CD8 tumor-infiltrating T cells. The repertoire was sequenced with immunoSEQ multiplex PCR; TCRdb's copy has only in-frame clones and lacks some. The data show under 20,000 clones, around 90% seen once. What was sequenced was CD8+ T cells sorted from blood. This sample's subset: total memory CD8 T cells (CD45RA-CCR7+/-) from blood or uninvolved lymph node. The receptors stem from a human donor with head and neck squamous cell carcinoma.

This sequence joins TRBV7-9 and TRBJ2-7; D remains unclear. V was cut by 5 bases and J by 7 bases, with 12 bases left in between. The CDR3 consists of 12 residues. Germline V gives CDR1 SEHNR, CDR2 FQNEAQ (reference sequence). CDR3 DNA sequence: TGTGCCAGCAGCGATTATGCGCGGGAGCAGTACTTC. The encoded protein is CASSDYAREQYF.

The gene calls are TRBV2 and TRBJ1-2; D ambiguous. Germline CDR1 is SNHLY and CDR2 is FYNNEI. V lost 6 bases and J lost 2, with 13 bases in between. CDR3 length equals 14 residues. The CDR3 reads CASSGRIKNYGYTF. Written as DNA, the CDR3 is TGTGCCAGCAGCGGACGGATTAAAAACTATGGCTACACCTTC.

The chain links TRBV7-8 to TRBJ2-1; D possibly corresponds to TRBD2 (5 bases). This CDR3 contains 16 residues. V was pared by 4 bases and J by 7 bases, with 20 bases between. Germline V CDR1 and CDR2: SGHVS, FQNEAQ. CDR3 amino acids: CASSSDYRGFLNEQFF. The CDR3 DNA reads TGTGCCAGCAGCTCCGATTATCGGGGTTTCTTGAATGAGCAGTTCTTC.

The chain employs TRBV27 and TRBJ2-7, with D possibly matching TRBD1 (6 bases). The CDR3 runs 13 residues. Between the trimmed V and J ends, which lost 5 bases and 4 bases, there was a span of 12 bases. CDR1 and CDR2 from the germline V gene are MNHEY and SMNVEV (reference sequence). CDR3 residues: CASSLRQGYEQYF. The CDR3 coding sequence is TGTGCCAGCAGTCTTCGGCAGGGGTACGAGCAGTACTTC.

The V and J genes are TRBV7-6 and TRBJ1-2; D is possibly TRBD1 (6 bases). Trimming removed 6 bases at V and 4 bases at J, with 15 bases between. CDR1 is SGHVS and CDR2 is FNYEAQ in the germline V gene. The CDR3 covers 14 residues. The CDR3 DNA reads as TGTGCCAGCAGTCCGCGCGGGGGCGGCTATGGCTACACCTTC. It yields the protein CASSPRGGGYGYTF.

The chain is built from TRBV7-2 and TRBJ1-1; D is unresolved. The CDR3 has 13 amino acids. The V and J ends lost 1 base and 7 bases respectively, with 10 bases between them. CDR1 and CDR2 from the germline V gene are SGHTA and FQGNSA. The CDR3 bases are TGTGCCAGCAGCTTAGATGGGTACAGTGAAGCTTTCTTT. Translating gives CASSLDGYSEAFF.

The chain combines TRBV4-1 with TRBJ2-3, with 10 nucleotides matching TRBD2. V gave up 0 bases and J gave up 1 base; unmatched junction bases: 7. The CDR3 length is 18 residues. Germline V lookup: CDR1 MGHRA, CDR2 YSYEKL. The CDR3 bases are TGCGCCAGCAGCCAAGATCAGTTAGCGGGGGGCCGCACAGATACGCAGTATTTT. This gives the protein CASSQDQLAGGRTDTQYF.

The chain employs TRBV11-2 and TRBJ1-3; no reliable D call. V gave up 1 base and J gave up 3 bases, with 7 bases separating them. The CDR3 runs 14 residues. Germline V CDR1 and CDR2: SGHAT, FQNNGV. CDR3 sequence reads: CASSLVGIGNTIYF. The CDR3 DNA reads as TGTGCCAGCAGCTTAGTGGGGATTGGAAACACCATATATTTT.

The chain couples TRBV30 to TRBJ1-2, with 9 bases that match TRBD1. Looked up from germline, CDR1 is GTSNPN and CDR2 is SVGIG (reference sequence). The length of the CDR3 is 14 residues. J was trimmed by 4 bases and V by 4 bases; bases with no gene match: 7. CDR3 loop: CAWKGTGLFYGYTF. The CDR3 nucleotides read TGTGCCTGGAAGGGGACAGGGCTATTCTATGGCTACACCTTC.

The rearrangement uses TRBV27 and TRBJ2-7; no clear D gene. CDR3 size: 13 residues. The V gene's germline CDR1 is MNHEY and CDR2 SMNVEV (reference sequence). V lost 3 bases, J lost 0 bases, and 6 bases lay in between. CDR3 nucleotide sequence: TGTGCCAGCAGTTTGGCCCCCTCCTACGAGCAGTACTTC. Translated, it gives CASSLAPSYEQYF.

J is TRBJ1-4 and V is TRBV6-1; the D is unclear. This CDR3 contains 16 residues. Germline V lookup: CDR1 MNHNS, CDR2 SASEGT. Trimming pared 2 bases from V and 0 bases from J, leaving 10 bases between. The CDR3 coding sequence is TGTGCCAGCAGTGAAATTAGCCGGGCAACTAATGAAAAACTGTTTTTT. Protein: CASSEISRATNEKLFF.

The chain links TRBV4-1 to TRBJ1-2; D gene unclear. V lost 0 bases, J lost 1 base, and 6 bases lay in between. This CDR3 spans 14 amino acids. Looked up from germline, CDR1 is MGHRA and CDR2 is YSYEKL. Here the CDR3 DNA reads TGCGCCAGCAGCCAAGATGGGGTTAACTATGGCTACACCTTC. It specifies CASSQDGVNYGYTF.

J is TRBJ2-7 and V is TRBV7-9; TRBD2 matches at 10 bases. Germline assignment: CDR1 SEHNR and CDR2 FQNEAQ (reference sequence). The junction had 7 bases not matched to a gene; V was cut back by 5 bases and J by 3 bases. There are 15 residues in the CDR3. The DNA for the CDR3 is TGTGCCAGCAGCCAGACTAGCGGGTACAGCTACGAGCAGTACTTC. This sequence encodes CASSQTSGYSYEQYF.

The chain recombines TRBV28 with TRBJ2-7; TRBD1 aligns across 11 bases. V was clipped by 5 bases and J by 2 bases; unmatched bases: 11. Germline V lookup: CDR1 MDHEN, CDR2 SYDVKM. This CDR3 has 17 residues. CDR3 sequence: CASSPATRTGGPYEQYF. The DNA of the CDR3 is TGTGCCAGCAGTCCCGCCACCCGGACAGGGGGCCCCTACGAGCAGTACTTC.

This rearrangement joins TRBV19 to TRBJ2-3; D gene uncertain. The CDR3 consists of 15 residues. The germline V gene encodes CDR1 LNHDA and CDR2 SQIVND (reference sequence). V was clipped by 5 bases and J by 5 bases, with 17 bases between them. CDR3 amino acids: CASSLSGSLGDTQYF. Here the CDR3 DNA reads TGTGCCAGTAGTCTCAGTGGGTCCTTGGGAGATACGCAGTATTTT.

V gene TRBV9 combines with J gene TRBJ2-1; D perhaps matches TRBD2 (6 bases). V was trimmed by 0 bases and J by 2 bases, leaving 12 bases between them. The CDR3 loop spans 16 amino acids. Germline lookup yields CDR1 SGDLS and CDR2 YYNGEE. This CDR3 is CASSVGGGDPYNEQFF. CDR3 nucleotides: TGTGCCAGCAGCGTAGGGGGCGGGGATCCCTACAATGAGCAGTTCTTC.

The rearrangement joins TRBV7-8 to TRBJ2-1; D not certain. CDR1 SGHVS and CDR2 FQNEAQ come from the germline V gene. This CDR3 is built from 12 residues. V gave up 2 bases and J gave up 7 bases, with 6 bases separating them. As DNA, the CDR3 is TGTGCCAGCAGCTTAATAGGGAATGAGCAGTTCTTC. This codes for CASSLIGNEQFF.

The chain's CDR3 is CASSISWGPSYEQYF. CDR3 nucleotides: TGTGCCAGTAGTATAAGTTGGGGACCGAGCTACGAGCAGTACTTC. This chain connects TRBV19 to TRBJ2-7; D may correspond to TRBD1 or TRBD2 (5 bases each). V was trimmed by 2 bases and J by 3 bases, leaving 14 bases between them. Per the germline V gene, CDR1 is LNHDA and CDR2 is SQIVND (reference sequence). CDR3 length: 15 amino acids.

The chain employs TRBV5-5 and TRBJ1-1; TRBD1 aligns across 7 bases. There are 14 residues in the CDR3. Unmatched junction bases numbered 10, after V lost 6 bases and J lost 5 bases. CDR1 SGHKS and CDR2 YYEKEE come from the germline V gene (reference sequence). CDR3: CASTPVQGVTEAFF. CDR3 nucleotides: TGTGCCAGCACCCCGGTCCAGGGGGTGACTGAAGCTTTCTTT. Full variable domain (rest looked up from reference TRBV5-5 and TRBJ1-1): DAGVTQSPTHLIKTRGQQVTLRCSPISGHKSVSWYQQVLGQGPQFIFQYYEKEERGRGNFPDRFSARQFPNYSSELNVNALLLGDSALYLCASTPVQGVTEAFFGQGTRLTVV.

This rearrangement joins TRBV30 to TRBJ2-7; 12 nucleotides align to TRBD1. Germline V gives CDR1 GTSNPN, CDR2 SVGIG (reference sequence). The CDR3 covers 14 residues. Trimming at V came to 0 bases and at J to 5 bases, leaving 2 bases not matched to a gene. CDR3 residues: CAWSVRDRGHEQYF. The CDR3, as DNA: TGTGCCTGGAGTGTACGGGACAGGGGGCACGAGCAGTACTTC.

This clone was seen once. This chain connects TRBV5-3 to TRBJ2-3; weak D call: TRBD1 (5 bases). TRBV5-3 is an ORF, with its function uncertain. Trimming took off 0 bases at V and 3 bases at J, with 23 bases between the two ends. The CDR3 totals 19 residues. The CDR3 nucleotides are TGTGCCAGAAGCTTGGTCGTGGCCAATAGGGGCGCCGGGACAGATACGCAGTATTTT. It is translated as CARSLVVANRGAGTDTQYF.

On this clone itself: The DNA is omitted, as the CDR3 cannot be located on it reliably, and the CDR3 follows TCRdb's listing. The CDR3 sequence is CASTSGGRDGYTF. This chain links TRBV19 with TRBJ1-2. Germline loops: CDR1 LNHDA, CDR2 SQIVND (reference sequence). Including both end residues, the CDR3 is 13 amino acids long.

This rearrangement joins TRBV28 to TRBJ1-1; 9 bases fit TRBD1. The length of the CDR3 is 15 residues. Trimming took 2 bases from V and 4 from J; bases not matched to a gene: 5. From germline, CDR1 is MDHEN and CDR2 SYDVKM. CDR3 nucleotide sequence: TGTGCCAGCAGTTTAGGGACAGGGTGGAGCACTGAAGCTTTCTTT. Its protein is CASSLGTGWSTEAFF.

This chain uses TRBV6-6 with TRBJ1-2; TRBD1 might be the D (5 bases). V shed 6 bases and J shed 3 bases, with 14 bases lying between them. CDR1 is MNHNY and CDR2 is SVGAGI in the germline V gene (reference sequence). The CDR3 has 14 amino acids. This chain's CDR3 is CASRSGRDYYGYTF. In DNA form, the CDR3 reads TGTGCCAGCAGGTCCGGACGGGACTACTATGGCTACACCTTC.

The V call is TRBV9, the J call TRBJ2-3, with D perhaps given as TRBD1 or TRBD2 (6 bases each). Trimming took 0 bases from V and 2 from J, leaving 16 bases between them. This CDR3 contains 17 residues. Looked up from germline, CDR1 is SGDLS and CDR2 is YYNGEE. The CDR3 coding sequence is TGTGCCAGCAGCGTAGATCTTTTTTCGGGGGCCACAGATACGCAGTATTTT. Amino acids: CASSVDLFSGATDTQYF.